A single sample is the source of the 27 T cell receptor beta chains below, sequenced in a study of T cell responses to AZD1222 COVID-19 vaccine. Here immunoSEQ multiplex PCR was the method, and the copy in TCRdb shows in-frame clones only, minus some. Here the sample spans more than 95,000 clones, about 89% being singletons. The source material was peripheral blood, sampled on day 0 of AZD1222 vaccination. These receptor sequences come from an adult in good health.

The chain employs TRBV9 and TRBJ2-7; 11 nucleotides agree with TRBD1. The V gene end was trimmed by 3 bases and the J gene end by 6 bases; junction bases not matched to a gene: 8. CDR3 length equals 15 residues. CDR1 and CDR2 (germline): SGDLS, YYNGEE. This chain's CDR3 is CASSALRTGGCEQYF. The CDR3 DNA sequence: TGTGCCAGCAGCGCCCTTCGGACAGGGGGCTGCGAGCAGTACTTC.

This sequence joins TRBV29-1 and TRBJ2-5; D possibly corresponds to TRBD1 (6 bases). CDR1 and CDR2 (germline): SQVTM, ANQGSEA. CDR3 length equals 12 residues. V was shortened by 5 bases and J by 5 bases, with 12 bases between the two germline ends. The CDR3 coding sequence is TGCAGCGTTCACAGGGTTGATGAGACCCAGTACTTC. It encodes CSVHRVDETQYF.

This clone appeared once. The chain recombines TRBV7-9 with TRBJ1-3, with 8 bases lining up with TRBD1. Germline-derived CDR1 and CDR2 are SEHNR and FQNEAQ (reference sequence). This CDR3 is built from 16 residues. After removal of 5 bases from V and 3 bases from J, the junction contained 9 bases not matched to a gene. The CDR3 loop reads CASSTRQGAIGNTIYF. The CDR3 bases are TGTGCCAGCAGCACCCGCCAGGGGGCAATTGGAAACACCATATATTTT.

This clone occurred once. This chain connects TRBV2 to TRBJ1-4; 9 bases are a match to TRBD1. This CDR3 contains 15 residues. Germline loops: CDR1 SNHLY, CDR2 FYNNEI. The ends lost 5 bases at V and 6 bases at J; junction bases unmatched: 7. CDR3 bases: TGTGCCAGCAGTACCCGGGACAGGGCTGATGAAAAACTGTTTTTT. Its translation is CASSTRDRADEKLFF.

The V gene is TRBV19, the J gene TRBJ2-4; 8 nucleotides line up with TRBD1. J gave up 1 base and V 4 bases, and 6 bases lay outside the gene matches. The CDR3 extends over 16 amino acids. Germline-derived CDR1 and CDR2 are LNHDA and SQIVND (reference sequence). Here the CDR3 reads CASSTGGRVAKNIQYF. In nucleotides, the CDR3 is TGTGCCAGTAGTACAGGGGGCAGGGTGGCCAAAAACATTCAGTACTTC. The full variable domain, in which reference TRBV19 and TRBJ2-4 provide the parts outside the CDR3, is DGGITQSPKYLFRKEGQNVTLSCEQNLNHDAMYWYRQDPGQGLRLIYYSQIVNDFQKGDIAEGYSVSREKKESFPLTVTSAQKNPTAFYLCASSTGGRVAKNIQYFGAGTRLSVL.

CDR3 sequence: CASSFGQGAGTQYF. CDR3 coding DNA: TGCGCCAGCAGCTTTGGACAGGGGGCAGGGACCCAGTACTTC. The chain links TRBV5-1 to TRBJ2-5, with TRBD1 matching over 11 bases. CDR3 size: 14 residues. The V gene end was trimmed by 2 bases and the J gene end by 7 bases; junction bases not matched to a gene: 4. Germline lookup yields CDR1 SGHRS and CDR2 YFSETQ.

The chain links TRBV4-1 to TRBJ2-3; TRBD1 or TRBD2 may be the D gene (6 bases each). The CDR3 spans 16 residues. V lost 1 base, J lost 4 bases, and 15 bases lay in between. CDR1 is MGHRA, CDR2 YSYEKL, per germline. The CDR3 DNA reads TGCGCCAGCAGCCAAGTAGGGGGGTACGTCGCAGATACGCAGTATTTT. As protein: CASSQVGGYVADTQYF.

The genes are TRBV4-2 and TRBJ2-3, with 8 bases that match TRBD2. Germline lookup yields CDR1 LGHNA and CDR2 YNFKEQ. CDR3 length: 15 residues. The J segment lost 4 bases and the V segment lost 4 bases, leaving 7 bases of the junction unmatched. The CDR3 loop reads CASSRLGGVADTQYF. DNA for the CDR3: TGTGCCAGCAGCCGACTCGGGGGGGTGGCAGATACGCAGTATTTT.

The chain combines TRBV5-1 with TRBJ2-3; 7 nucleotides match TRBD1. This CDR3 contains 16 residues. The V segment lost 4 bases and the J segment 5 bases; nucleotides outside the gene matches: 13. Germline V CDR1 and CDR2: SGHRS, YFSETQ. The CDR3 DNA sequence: TGCGCCAGCAGCCCCTCGGGCAGGGGGATGCTAGATACGCAGTATTTT. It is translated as CASSPSGRGMLDTQYF.

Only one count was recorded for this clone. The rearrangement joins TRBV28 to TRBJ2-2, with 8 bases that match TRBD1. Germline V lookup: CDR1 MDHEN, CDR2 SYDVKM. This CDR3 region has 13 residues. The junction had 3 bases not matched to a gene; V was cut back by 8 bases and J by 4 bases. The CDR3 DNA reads TGTGCCAGCCTAGGACAGGGCACCGGGGAGCTGTTTTTT. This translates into CASLGQGTGELFF.

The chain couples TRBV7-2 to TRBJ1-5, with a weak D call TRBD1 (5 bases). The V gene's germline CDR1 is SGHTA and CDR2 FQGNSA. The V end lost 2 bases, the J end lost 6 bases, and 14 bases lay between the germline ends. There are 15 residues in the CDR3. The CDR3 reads CASSLQGYTFQPQHF. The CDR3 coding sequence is TGTGCCAGCAGCTTACAGGGTTATACCTTTCAGCCCCAGCATTTT.

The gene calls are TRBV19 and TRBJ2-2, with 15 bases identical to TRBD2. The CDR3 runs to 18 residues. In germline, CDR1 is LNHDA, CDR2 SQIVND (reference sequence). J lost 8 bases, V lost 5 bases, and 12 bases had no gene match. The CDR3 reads CASSAGLAGGPTGGELFF. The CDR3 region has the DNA TGTGCCAGTAGTGCGGGACTAGCGGGAGGCCCTACTGGGGGGGAGCTGTTTTTT.

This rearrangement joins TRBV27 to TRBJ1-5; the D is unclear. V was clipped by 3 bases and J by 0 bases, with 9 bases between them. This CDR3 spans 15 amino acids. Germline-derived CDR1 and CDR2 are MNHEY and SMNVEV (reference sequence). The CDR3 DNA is TGTGCCAGCAGTTTGGGCCATAATAGCAATCAGCCCCAGCATTTT. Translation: CASSLGHNSNQPQHF.

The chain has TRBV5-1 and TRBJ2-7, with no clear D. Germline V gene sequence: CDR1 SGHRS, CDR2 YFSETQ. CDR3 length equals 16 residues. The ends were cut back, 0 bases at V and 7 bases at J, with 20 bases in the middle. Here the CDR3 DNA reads TGCGCCAGCAGCTTGGCCATTAGGGTCCAAGGGCCGGAGCAGTACTTC. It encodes CASSLAIRVQGPEQYF.

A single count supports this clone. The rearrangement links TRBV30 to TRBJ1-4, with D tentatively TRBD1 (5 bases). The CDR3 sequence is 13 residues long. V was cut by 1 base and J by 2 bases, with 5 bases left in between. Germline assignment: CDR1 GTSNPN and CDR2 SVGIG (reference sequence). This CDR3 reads CAWSGQTNEKLFF. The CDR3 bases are TGTGCCTGGAGTGGACAGACTAATGAAAAACTGTTTTTT.

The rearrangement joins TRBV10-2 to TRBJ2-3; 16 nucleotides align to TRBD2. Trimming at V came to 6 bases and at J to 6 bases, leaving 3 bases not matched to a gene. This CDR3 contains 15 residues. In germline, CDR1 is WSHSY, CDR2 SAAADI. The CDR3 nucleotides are TGCGCCAGCAGCCCGGGACTAGCGGGAGGGGATACGCAGTATTTT. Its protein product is CASSPGLAGGDTQYF.

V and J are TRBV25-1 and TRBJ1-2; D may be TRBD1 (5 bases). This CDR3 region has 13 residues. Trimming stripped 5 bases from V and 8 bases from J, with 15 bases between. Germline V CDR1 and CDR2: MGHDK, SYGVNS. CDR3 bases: TGTGCCAGCAGTCCGTCGGGGCTCTGGGGCTACACCTTC. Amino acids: CASSPSGLWGYTF.

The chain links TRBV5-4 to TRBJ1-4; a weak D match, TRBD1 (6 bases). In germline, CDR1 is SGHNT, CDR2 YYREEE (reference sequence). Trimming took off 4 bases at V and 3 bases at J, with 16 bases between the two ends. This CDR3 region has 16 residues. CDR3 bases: TGTGCCAGCAGCCTACAGGGTGGTACGTCTAATGAAAAACTGTTTTTT. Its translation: CASSLQGGTSNEKLFF.

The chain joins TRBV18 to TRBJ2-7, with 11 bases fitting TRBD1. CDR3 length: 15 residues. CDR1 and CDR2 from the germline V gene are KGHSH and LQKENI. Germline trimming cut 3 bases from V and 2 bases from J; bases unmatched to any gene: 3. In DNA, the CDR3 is TGTGCCAGCTCACCCGGACAGGGGGCAGCCTACGAGCAGTACTTC. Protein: CASSPGQGAAYEQYF.

CDR3 DNA sequence: TGTGCCAGCAGCTTTACTATCGGGACAGAACCCTACGAGCAGTACTTC. Its protein product is CASSFTIGTEPYEQYF. The genes are TRBV5-8 and TRBJ2-7; 7 bases map to TRBD1. The germline gives CDR1 SGHTS, CDR2 YDEGEE. Trimming took 2 bases from V and 2 from J; bases not matched to a gene: 10. The CDR3 sequence is 16 residues long.

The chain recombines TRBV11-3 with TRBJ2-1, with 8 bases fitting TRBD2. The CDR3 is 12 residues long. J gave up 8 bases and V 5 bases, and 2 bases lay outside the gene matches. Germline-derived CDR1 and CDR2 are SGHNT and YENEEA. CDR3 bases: TGTGCCAGCAGCCCCGGGAGGGATGAGCAGTTCTTC. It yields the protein CASSPGRDEQFF.

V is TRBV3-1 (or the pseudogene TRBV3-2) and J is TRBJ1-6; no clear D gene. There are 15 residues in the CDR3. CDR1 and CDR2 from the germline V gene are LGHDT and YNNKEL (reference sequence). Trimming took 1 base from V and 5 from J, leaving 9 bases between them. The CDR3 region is CASSQVGGHNSPLHF. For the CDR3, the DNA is TGTGCCAGCAGCCAAGTGGGAGGCCATAATTCACCCCTCCACTTT.

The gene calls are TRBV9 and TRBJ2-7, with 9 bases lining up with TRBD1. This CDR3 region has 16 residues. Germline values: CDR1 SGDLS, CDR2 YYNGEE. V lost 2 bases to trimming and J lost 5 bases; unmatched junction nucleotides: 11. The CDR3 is CASSVQPGQGGHEQYF. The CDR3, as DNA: TGTGCCAGCAGCGTCCAGCCGGGACAGGGAGGTCACGAGCAGTACTTC.

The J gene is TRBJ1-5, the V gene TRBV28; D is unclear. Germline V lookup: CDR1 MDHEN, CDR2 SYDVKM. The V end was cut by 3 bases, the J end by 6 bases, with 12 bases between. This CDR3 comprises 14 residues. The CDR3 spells CASSLDTSGQPQHF. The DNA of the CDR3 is TGTGCCAGCAGTTTGGATACCTCGGGTCAGCCCCAGCATTTT.

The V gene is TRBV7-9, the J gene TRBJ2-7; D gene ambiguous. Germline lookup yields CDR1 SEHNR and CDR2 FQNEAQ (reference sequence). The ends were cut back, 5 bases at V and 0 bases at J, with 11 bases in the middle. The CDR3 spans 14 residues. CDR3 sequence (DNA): TGTGCCAGCAGCCCCAGACAAAGCTCCTACGAGCAGTACTTC. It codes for CASSPRQSSYEQYF.

The CDR3 DNA is TGCGCCAGCAGCGCTACTGGAAGCGTTGAAGAGACCCAGTACTTC. Translation: CASSATGSVEETQYF. V and J are TRBV5-1 and TRBJ2-5; D remains unclear. The CDR3 has 15 residues. V was cut by 4 bases and J by 3 bases, with 16 bases left in between. CDR1 and CDR2 (germline): SGHRS, YFSETQ.

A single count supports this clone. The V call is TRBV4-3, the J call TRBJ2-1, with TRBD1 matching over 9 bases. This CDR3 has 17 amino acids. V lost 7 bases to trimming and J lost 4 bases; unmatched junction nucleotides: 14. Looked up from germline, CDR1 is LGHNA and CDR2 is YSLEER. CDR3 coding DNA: TGCGCCAGCACCTCCAAAGGGTCCGGACAGGGGTACAATGAGCAGTTCTTC. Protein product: CASTSKGSGQGYNEQFF.